What follows are 24 T cell receptor beta chains derived from one specimen sequenced in a study of shared clonotypes between healthy human individuals. Only in-frame clones appear in the TCRdb table, and some are missing; sequencing was by immunoSEQ multiplex PCR. The table records more than 1 million clones, more than 75% of them present only once. The source material was memory CD4+ T cells from PBMCs. Documented subset: CD45RA-negative fraction. These receptors originate from a man younger than 35 in good health. Some clones in this sample may be carry-over from other donors' samples.

The rearrangement uses TRBV7-8 and TRBJ1-2; a weak D match, TRBD1 (5 bases). The length of the CDR3 is 14 residues. V lost 1 base and J lost 2, with 8 bases in between. From germline, CDR1 is SGHVS and CDR2 FQNEAQ. The CDR3 DNA reads TGTGCCAGCAGCTTAGGCAGGGCAAACTATGGCTACACCTTC. Its translation: CASSLGRANYGYTF.

The rearrangement links TRBV7-3 to TRBJ2-3; TRBD1 agrees at 8 bases. The length of the CDR3 is 15 residues. With 3 bases clipped from V and 0 bases from J, the junction kept 2 bases outside the gene matches. The germline CDR1 and CDR2 sequences are SGHTA and FQGTGA. The CDR3 coding sequence is TGTGCCAGCAGCTTGCAGGGGGCCAGCACAGATACGCAGTATTTT. Translating gives CASSLQGASTDTQYF.

The genes are TRBV7-6 and TRBJ2-7; 9 positions agree with TRBD1. Germline V gene lookup returns CDR1 SGHVS and CDR2 FNYEAQ. V trimming: 5 bases; J trimming: 3 bases; junction bases outside the gene matches: 5. The CDR3 runs to 14 residues. The chain's CDR3 is CASSAPGQGYEQYF. CDR3 nucleotide sequence: TGTGCCAGCAGCGCTCCGGGACAGGGCTACGAGCAGTACTTC.

The rearrangement joins TRBV25-1 to TRBJ1-4; D might be TRBD1 (6 bases). The CDR3 is made up of 15 amino acids. V dropped 3 bases and J dropped 1 base, with 9 bases sitting between them. Germline V CDR1 and CDR2: MGHDK, SYGVNS. The CDR3 loop reads CASSDQQGTNEKLFF. The CDR3 DNA reads as TGTGCCAGCAGTGACCAACAGGGAACTAATGAAAAACTGTTTTTT.

The chain uses TRBV18 and TRBJ2-1, with TRBD2 as a possible D gene (6 bases). V was trimmed by 0 bases and J by 7 bases, leaving 10 bases between them. Germline-derived CDR1 and CDR2 are KGHSH and LQKENI. The CDR3 totals 14 residues. The DNA for the CDR3 is TGTGCCAGCTCACCACCGGAGGGGAGGAATGAGCAGTTCTTC. It yields the protein CASSPPEGRNEQFF.

The rearrangement links TRBV6-1 to TRBJ2-5, with TRBD1 identical over 7 bases. J lost 5 bases, V lost 2 bases, and 5 bases had no gene match. CDR1 and CDR2 from the germline V gene are MNHNS and SASEGT. The CDR3 loop spans 14 amino acids. CDR3 nucleotides: TGTGCCAGCAGTGAAAACAGGGGCGAGGAGACCCAGTACTTC. Amino acids: CASSENRGEETQYF.

V is TRBV5-4 and J is TRBJ1-2, with D possibly matching TRBD1 (6 bases). CDR3 length: 15 amino acids. CDR1 SGHNT and CDR2 YYREEE come from the germline V gene (reference sequence). The ends were cut back, 0 bases at V and 4 bases at J, with 13 bases in the middle. CDR3 sequence: CASSLAAQGPYGYTF. The CDR3 DNA is TGTGCCAGCAGCTTGGCTGCTCAGGGGCCCTATGGCTACACCTTC.

V and J are TRBV5-1 and TRBJ2-5; 7 bases are a match to TRBD1. The CDR3 length is 15 residues. Germline CDR1 reads SGHRS; CDR2 reads YFSETQ. Germline trimming cut 0 bases from V and 5 bases from J; bases unmatched to any gene: 7. CDR3 protein: CASSLERGLRETQYF. CDR3 nucleotides: TGCGCCAGCAGCTTGGAAAGGGGGCTGAGGGAGACCCAGTACTTC.

This clone was detected only once. V and J are TRBV29-1 and TRBJ2-7; D is perhaps TRBD1 (6 bases). Germline assignment: CDR1 SQVTM and CDR2 ANQGSEA. V lost 7 bases and J lost 7, with 17 bases in between. CDR3 length equals 12 residues. CDR3 sequence: CSAQGRGREQYF. The CDR3, as DNA: TGCAGCGCCCAAGGTAGGGGGAGAGAGCAGTACTTC.

In its sample, this clone was seen a few times. As DNA, the CDR3 is TGTGCCAGCGGAAGAACACGAAGATATGGCTACACCTTC. It encodes CASGRTRRYGYTF. The chain uses TRBV2 and TRBJ1-2; D not certain. The V gene's germline CDR1 is SNHLY and CDR2 FYNNEI. Trimming stripped 8 bases from V and 5 bases from J, with 15 bases between. The CDR3 consists of 13 residues.

This clone was seen more than once but under ten times. Possible read error: a much larger clone is one base away. The V and J genes are TRBV6-5 and TRBJ2-7; no clear D gene. The V end was cut by 6 bases, the J end by 0 bases, with 9 bases between. In germline, CDR1 is MNHEY, CDR2 SVGAGI. The CDR3 length is 13 residues. The CDR3 spells CASSPPSSYEQYF. CDR3 DNA sequence: TGTGCCAGCAGCCCCCCAAGCTCCTACGAGCAGTACTTC.

The rearrangement joins TRBV6-1 to TRBJ1-2; 7 bases fit TRBD1. CDR3 size: 15 residues. V lost 4 bases and J lost 4; bases outside the gene matches: 9. Germline lookup yields CDR1 MNHNS and CDR2 SASEGT. The CDR3 protein is CASSVGLQGTYGYTF. The DNA of the CDR3 is TGTGCCAGCAGTGTAGGCCTACAGGGGACCTATGGCTACACCTTC.

This clone was counted at least ten times. V is TRBV19 and J is TRBJ2-5, with D unclear. The CDR3 sequence is 14 residues long. From germline, CDR1 is LNHDA and CDR2 SQIVND (reference sequence). The ends were cut back, 5 bases at V and 7 bases at J, with 17 bases in the middle. In DNA form, the CDR3 reads TGTGCCAGTAGTCCCCTAGATGAAGGAGCGACCCAGTACTTC. Translated, it gives CASSPLDEGATQYF. The full variable domain, rest sourced from reference TRBV19 and TRBJ2-5, is DGGITQSPKYLFRKEGQNVTLSCEQNLNHDAMYWYRQDPGQGLRLIYYSQIVNDFQKGDIAEGYSVSREKKESFPLTVTSAQKNPTAFYLCASSPLDEGATQYFGPGTRLLVL.

This chain uses TRBV6-4 with TRBJ1-1, with a tentative D call TRBD1 (5 bases). The germline V gene encodes CDR1 MRHNA and CDR2 SNTAGT. The CDR3 loop spans 18 amino acids. Between the trimmed V and J ends, which lost 5 bases and 5 bases, there was a span of 27 bases. The CDR3 sequence is CASSWISVARGDWTEAFF. CDR3 DNA sequence: TGTGCCAGCAGTTGGATCTCGGTAGCACGGGGGGATTGGACTGAAGCTTTCTTT.

Regarding this clone: At the DNA level, this CDR3 is encoded by other sequences in the same sample as well. The chain employs TRBV2 and TRBJ1-2; 7 bases are shared with TRBD1. This CDR3 spans 14 amino acids. Germline CDR1 SNHLY, CDR2 FYNNEI. V trimming: 4 bases; J trimming: 8 bases; junction bases outside the gene matches: 10. The DNA for the CDR3 is TGTGCCAGCAGTGTTGAGGGGGCAGGCTACGGCTACACCTTC. Translated, it gives CASSVEGAGYGYTF.

This chain links TRBV6-1 with TRBJ1-1; D is undetermined. V gave up 11 bases and J gave up 2 bases, with 9 bases separating them. This CDR3 has 11 residues. The germline CDR1 and CDR2 sequences are MNHNS and SASEGT. CDR3 DNA: TGTGCCTGCCGTACCAACACTGAAGCTTTCTTT. Protein product: CACRTNTEAFF.

The chain carries TRBV29-1 and TRBJ2-7; D is possibly TRBD1 (6 bases). Looked up from germline, CDR1 is SQVTM and CDR2 is ANQGSEA. The ends were cut back, 6 bases at V and 3 bases at J, with 18 bases in the middle. This CDR3 is 14 amino acids long. The CDR3 protein is CSVGTGQMNYEQYF. The CDR3, as DNA: TGCAGCGTGGGGACGGGACAAATGAACTACGAGCAGTACTTC.

The chain couples TRBV5-6 to TRBJ1-5, with 7 bases matching TRBD1. The CDR3 is 15 amino acids. Germline-derived CDR1 and CDR2 are SGHDT and YYEEEE. The V gene end was trimmed by 0 bases and the J gene end by 6 bases; junction bases not matched to a gene: 6. CDR3 in DNA: TGTGCCAGCAGCTTGGGGCTAGAGGGGGCTCAGCCCCAGCATTTT. It translates to CASSLGLEGAQPQHF.

This chain joins TRBV7-2 and TRBJ1-5, with 7 bases lining up with TRBD1. CDR3 length equals 14 residues. Germline loops: CDR1 SGHTA, CDR2 FQGNSA. V trimming: 4 bases; J trimming: 3 bases; junction bases outside the gene matches: 3. Here the CDR3 reads CASSSTGINQPQHF. CDR3 sequence (DNA): TGTGCCAGCAGCTCGACAGGGATCAATCAGCCCCAGCATTTT. Variable domain in full (rest from reference TRBV7-2 and TRBJ1-5): GAGVSQSPSNKVTEKGKDVELRCDPISGHTALYWYRQSLGQGLEFLIYFQGNSAPDKSGLPSDRFSAERTGGSVSTLTIQRTQQEDSAVYLCASSSTGINQPQHFGDGTRLSIL.

The V gene is TRBV5-8, the J gene TRBJ2-4; D ambiguous. Trimming shortened V by 4 bases and J by 0 bases, and 11 bases separated the two germline ends. The germline CDR1 and CDR2 sequences are SGHTS and YDEGEE. The CDR3 sequence is 15 residues long. The CDR3 loop reads CASSVKTVAKNIQYF. CDR3 DNA sequence: TGTGCCAGCAGCGTCAAGACTGTAGCCAAAAACATTCAGTACTTC.

The V gene is TRBV27, the J gene TRBJ2-6; D is undetermined. V was trimmed by 1 base and J by 5 bases, leaving 18 bases between them. There are 18 residues in the CDR3. Germline V CDR1 and CDR2: MNHEY, SMNVEV (reference sequence). CDR3 in DNA: TGTGCCAGCAGTTTATGGCAGAAGGTGAAGCTCCGGGCCAACGTCCTGACTTTC. This translates into CASSLWQKVKLRANVLTF.

This rearrangement joins TRBV7-9 to TRBJ2-7; D possibly uses TRBD1 or TRBD2 (6 bases each). CDR3 length: 17 residues. V lost 5 bases, J lost 0 bases, and 20 bases lay in between. CDR1 is SEHNR and CDR2 is FQNEAQ in the germline V gene (reference sequence). The CDR3 DNA follows: TGTGCCAGCAGCCTACTTGGGGGGCGGGGCGCCTCCTACGAGCAGTACTTC. This codes for CASSLLGGRGASYEQYF.

Written as DNA, the CDR3 is TGTGCCAGCAGCCAAGGTGGGACAGGGCTCCATGGCTACACCTTC. This sequence encodes CASSQGGTGLHGYTF. V is TRBV14 and J is TRBJ1-2; 9 bases line up with TRBD1. The germline gives CDR1 SGHDN, CDR2 FVKESK. The CDR3 spans 15 residues. V was clipped by 1 base and J by 6 bases; unmatched bases: 6.

About this clone: This could be a read error, since a much larger clone is one nucleotide away. This sequence joins TRBV5-6 and TRBJ1-2; 7 bases align to TRBD1. Germline V gives CDR1 SGHDT, CDR2 YYEEEE. The J segment lost 12 bases and the V segment lost 4 bases, leaving 12 bases of the junction unmatched. The CDR3 is 13 residues long. CDR3 coding DNA: TGTGCCAGCAGCCGACAGGTTCGAGGGGGCCACACCTTC. It yields the protein CASSRQVRGGHTF.